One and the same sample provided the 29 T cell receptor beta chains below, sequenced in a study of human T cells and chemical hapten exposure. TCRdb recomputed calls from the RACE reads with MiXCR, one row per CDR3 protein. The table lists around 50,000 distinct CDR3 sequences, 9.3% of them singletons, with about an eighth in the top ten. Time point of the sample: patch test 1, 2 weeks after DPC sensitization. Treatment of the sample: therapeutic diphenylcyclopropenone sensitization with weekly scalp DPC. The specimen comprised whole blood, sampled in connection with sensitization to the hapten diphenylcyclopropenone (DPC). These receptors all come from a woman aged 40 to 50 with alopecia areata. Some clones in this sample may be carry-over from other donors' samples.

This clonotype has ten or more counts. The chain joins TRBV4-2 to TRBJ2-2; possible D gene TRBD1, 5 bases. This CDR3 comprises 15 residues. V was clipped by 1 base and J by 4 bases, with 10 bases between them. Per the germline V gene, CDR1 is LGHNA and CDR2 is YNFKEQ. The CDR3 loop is CASSQVQGGTGELFF. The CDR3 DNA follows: TGTGCCAGCAGCCAAGTTCAGGGTGGCACCGGGGAGCTGTTTTTT.

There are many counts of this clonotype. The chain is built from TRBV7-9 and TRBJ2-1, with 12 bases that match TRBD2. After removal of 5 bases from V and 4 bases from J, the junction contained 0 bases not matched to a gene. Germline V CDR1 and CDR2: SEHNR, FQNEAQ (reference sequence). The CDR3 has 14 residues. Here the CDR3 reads CASSGLAGYNEQFF. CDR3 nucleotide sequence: TGTGCCAGCAGCGGACTAGCGGGGTACAATGAGCAGTTCTTC.

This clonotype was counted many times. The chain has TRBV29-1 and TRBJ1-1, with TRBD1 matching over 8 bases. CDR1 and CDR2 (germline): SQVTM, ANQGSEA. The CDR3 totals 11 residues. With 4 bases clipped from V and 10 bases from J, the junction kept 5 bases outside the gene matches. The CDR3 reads CSVVGQGPAFF. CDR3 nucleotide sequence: TGCAGCGTTGTCGGACAGGGTCCAGCTTTCTTT.

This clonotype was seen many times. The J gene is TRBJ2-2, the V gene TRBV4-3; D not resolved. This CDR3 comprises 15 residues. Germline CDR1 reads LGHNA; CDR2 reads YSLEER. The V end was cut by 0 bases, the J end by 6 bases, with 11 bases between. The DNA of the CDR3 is TGCGCCAGCAGCCAAGATGGAATCGAACCCGGGGAGCTGTTTTTT. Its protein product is CASSQDGIEPGELFF.

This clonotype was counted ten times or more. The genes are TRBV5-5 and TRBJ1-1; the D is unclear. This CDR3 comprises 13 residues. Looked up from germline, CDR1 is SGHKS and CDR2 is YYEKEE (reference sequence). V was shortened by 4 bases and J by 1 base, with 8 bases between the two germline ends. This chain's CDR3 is CASSLSPNTEAFF. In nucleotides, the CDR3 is TGTGCCAGCAGCCTTTCCCCGAACACTGAAGCTTTCTTT.

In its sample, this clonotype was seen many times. CDR3 protein: CASSFSGAGQPQHF. The CDR3, as DNA: TGTGCCAGCAGTTTCTCGGGTGCGGGGCAGCCCCAGCATTTT. The V call is TRBV6-5, the J call TRBJ1-5, with D uncertain. The CDR3 runs to 14 residues. The germline V and J ends were trimmed by 4 bases and 7 bases, with 14 bases remaining between them. Germline V gives CDR1 MNHEY, CDR2 SVGAGI.

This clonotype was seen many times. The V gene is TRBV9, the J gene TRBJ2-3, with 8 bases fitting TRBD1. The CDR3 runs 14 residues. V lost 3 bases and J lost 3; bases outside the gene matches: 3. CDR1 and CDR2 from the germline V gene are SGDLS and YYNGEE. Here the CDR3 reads CASSGRTGTDTQYF. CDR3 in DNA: TGTGCCAGCAGCGGTCGGACAGGGACAGATACGCAGTATTTT.

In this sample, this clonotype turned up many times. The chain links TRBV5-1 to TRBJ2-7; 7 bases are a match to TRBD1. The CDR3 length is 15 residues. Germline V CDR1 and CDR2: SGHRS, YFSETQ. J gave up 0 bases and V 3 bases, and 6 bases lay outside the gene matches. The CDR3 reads CASSSTGTDSYEQYF. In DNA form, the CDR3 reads TGCGCCAGCAGCTCCACCGGGACAGACTCCTACGAGCAGTACTTC.

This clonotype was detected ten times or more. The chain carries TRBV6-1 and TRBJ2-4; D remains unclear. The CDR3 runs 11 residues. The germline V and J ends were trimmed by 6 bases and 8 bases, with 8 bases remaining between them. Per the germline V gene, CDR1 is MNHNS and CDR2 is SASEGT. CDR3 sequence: CASRATDIQYF. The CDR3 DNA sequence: TGTGCCAGCAGGGCCACCGACATTCAGTACTTC.

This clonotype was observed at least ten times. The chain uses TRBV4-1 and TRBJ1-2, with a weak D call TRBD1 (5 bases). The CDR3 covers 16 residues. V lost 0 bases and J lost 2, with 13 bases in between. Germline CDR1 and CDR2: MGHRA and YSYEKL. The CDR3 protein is CASSQDVQGGNYGYTF. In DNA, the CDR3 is TGCGCCAGCAGCCAAGATGTCCAGGGTGGAAACTATGGCTACACCTTC.

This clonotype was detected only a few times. The CDR3 spells CASSRGGQGAAEAFF. DNA for the CDR3: TGTGCCAGCAGCCGAGGGGGACAGGGGGCGGCGGAAGCTTTCTTT. The chain links TRBV12-3 or TRBV12-4 to TRBJ1-1; the match to TRBD1 covers 12 bases. V shed 6 bases and J 8 bases; nucleotides not matched to a gene: 10. CDR3 length equals 15 residues.

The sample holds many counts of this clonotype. The CDR3 loop is CSARGMGQRIYEQYF. The CDR3 nucleotides are TGCAGTGCTAGAGGGATGGGGCAGCGGATCTACGAGCAGTACTTC. This chain joins TRBV20-1 and TRBJ2-7; TRBD1 or TRBD2 may be the D gene (5 bases each). V was clipped by 1 base and J by 3 bases, with 16 bases between them. The germline V gene has CDR1 DFQATT and CDR2 SNEGSKA (reference sequence). This CDR3 spans 15 amino acids.

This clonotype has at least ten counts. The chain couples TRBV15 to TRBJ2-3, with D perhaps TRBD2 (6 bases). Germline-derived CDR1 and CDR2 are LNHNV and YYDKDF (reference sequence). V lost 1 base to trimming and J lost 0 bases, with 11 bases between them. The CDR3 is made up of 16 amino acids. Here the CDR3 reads CATSRGDGTSTDTQYF. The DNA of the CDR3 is TGTGCCACCAGCAGAGGGGACGGGACTAGCACAGATACGCAGTATTTT.

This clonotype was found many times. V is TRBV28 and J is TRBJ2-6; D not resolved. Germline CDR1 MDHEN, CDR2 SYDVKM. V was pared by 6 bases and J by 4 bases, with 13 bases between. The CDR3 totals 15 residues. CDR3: CASSRLPLGANVLTF. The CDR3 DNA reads TGTGCCAGCAGCCGACTGCCCCTCGGGGCCAACGTCCTGACTTTC.

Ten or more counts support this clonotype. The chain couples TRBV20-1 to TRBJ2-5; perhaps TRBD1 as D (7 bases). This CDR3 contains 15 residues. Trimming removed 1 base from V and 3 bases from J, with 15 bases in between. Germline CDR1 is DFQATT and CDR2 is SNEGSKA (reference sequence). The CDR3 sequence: CSARGRRGTEETQYF. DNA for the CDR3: TGCAGTGCTAGAGGGAGGAGGGGGACAGAAGAGACCCAGTACTTC.

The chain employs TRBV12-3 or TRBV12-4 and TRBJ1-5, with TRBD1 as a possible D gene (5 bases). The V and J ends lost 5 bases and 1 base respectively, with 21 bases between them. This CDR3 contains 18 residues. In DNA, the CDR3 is TGTGCCAGCAGTCAAACACCCGGGACGGAGGTCAGCAATCAGCCCCAGCATTTT. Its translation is CASSQTPGTEVSNQPQHF.

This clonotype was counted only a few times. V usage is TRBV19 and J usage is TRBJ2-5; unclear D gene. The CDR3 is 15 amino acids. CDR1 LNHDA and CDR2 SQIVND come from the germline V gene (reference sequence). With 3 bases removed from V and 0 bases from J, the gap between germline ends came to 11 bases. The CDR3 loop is CASSISLFDQETQYF. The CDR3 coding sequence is TGTGCCAGTAGTATCAGTTTGTTTGACCAAGAGACCCAGTACTTC.

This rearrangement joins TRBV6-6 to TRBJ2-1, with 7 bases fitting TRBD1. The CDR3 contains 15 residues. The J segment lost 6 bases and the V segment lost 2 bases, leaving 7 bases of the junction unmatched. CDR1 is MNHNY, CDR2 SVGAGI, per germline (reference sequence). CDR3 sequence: CASSYNRGEGNEQFF. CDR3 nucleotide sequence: TGTGCCAGCAGTTACAACAGGGGAGAGGGCAATGAGCAGTTCTTC.

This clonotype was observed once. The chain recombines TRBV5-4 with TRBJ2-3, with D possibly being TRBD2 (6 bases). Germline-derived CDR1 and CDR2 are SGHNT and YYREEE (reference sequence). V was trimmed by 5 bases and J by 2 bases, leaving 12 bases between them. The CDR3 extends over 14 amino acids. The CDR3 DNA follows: TGTGCCAGCAGTTTTCGGACTAACACAGATACGCAGTATTTT. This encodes CASSFRTNTDTQYF.

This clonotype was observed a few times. The CDR3 region is CASSAGRLQETQYF. The CDR3 bases are TGTGCCAGCAGTGCGGGGCGCCTCCAAGAGACCCAGTACTTC. This rearrangement joins TRBV2 to TRBJ2-5, with D perhaps given as TRBD1 or TRBD2 (5 bases each). Per the germline V gene, CDR1 is SNHLY and CDR2 is FYNNEI. V was shortened by 4 bases and J by 1 base, with 10 bases between the two germline ends. The CDR3 consists of 14 residues.

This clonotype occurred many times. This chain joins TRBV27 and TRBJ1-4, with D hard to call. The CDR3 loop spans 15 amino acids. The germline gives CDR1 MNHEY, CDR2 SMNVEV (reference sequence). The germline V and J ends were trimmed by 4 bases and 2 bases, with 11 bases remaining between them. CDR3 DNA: TGTGCCAGCAGTTCCTACCCGGGCACTAATGAAAAACTGTTTTTT. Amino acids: CASSSYPGTNEKLFF.

CDR3 nucleotide sequence: TGTGCCACCGCGGGAGGATCCGCCTACAATGAGCAGTTCTTC. It codes for CATAGGSAYNEQFF. The chain is built from TRBV11-2 and TRBJ2-1; TRBD2 matches 8 bases. J gave up 2 bases and V 10 bases, and 7 bases lay outside the gene matches. The germline CDR1 and CDR2 sequences are SGHAT and FQNNGV. This CDR3 comprises 14 residues.

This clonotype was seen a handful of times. The CDR3 sequence: CASSLGGTELTYEQYF. Written as DNA, the CDR3 is TGTGCCAGCAGCTTAGGGGGGACAGAACTTACCTACGAGCAGTACTTC. This chain uses TRBV7-9 with TRBJ2-7, with 7 bases matching TRBD1. Germline CDR1 is SEHNR and CDR2 is FQNEAQ (reference sequence). V lost 1 base and J lost 2; bases outside the gene matches: 8. The CDR3 totals 16 residues.

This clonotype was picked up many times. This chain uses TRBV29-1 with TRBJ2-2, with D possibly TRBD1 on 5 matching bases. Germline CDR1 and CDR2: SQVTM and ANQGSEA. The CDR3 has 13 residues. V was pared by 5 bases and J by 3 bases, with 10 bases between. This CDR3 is CSVSGWDTGELFF. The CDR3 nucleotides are TGCAGCGTTTCAGGGTGGGACACCGGGGAGCTGTTTTTT.

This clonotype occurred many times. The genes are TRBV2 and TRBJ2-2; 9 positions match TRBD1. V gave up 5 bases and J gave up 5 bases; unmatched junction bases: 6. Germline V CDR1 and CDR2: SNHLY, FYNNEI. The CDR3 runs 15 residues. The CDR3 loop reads CASSLRTGDTGELFF. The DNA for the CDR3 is TGTGCCAGCAGTTTAAGGACAGGGGATACCGGGGAGCTGTTTTTT.

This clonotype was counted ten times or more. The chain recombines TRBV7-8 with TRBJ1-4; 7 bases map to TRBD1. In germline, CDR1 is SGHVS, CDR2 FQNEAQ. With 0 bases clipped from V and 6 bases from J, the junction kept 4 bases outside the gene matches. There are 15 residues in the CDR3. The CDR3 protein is CASSLAGGADEKLFF. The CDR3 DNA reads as TGTGCCAGCAGCTTAGCAGGGGGCGCGGATGAAAAACTGTTTTTT.

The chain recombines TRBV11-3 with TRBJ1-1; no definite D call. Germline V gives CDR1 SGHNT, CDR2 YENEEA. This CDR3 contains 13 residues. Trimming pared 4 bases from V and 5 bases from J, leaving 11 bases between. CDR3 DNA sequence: TGTGCCAGCAGCTACTACTCGGGAACTGAAGCTTTCTTT. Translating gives CASSYYSGTEAFF.

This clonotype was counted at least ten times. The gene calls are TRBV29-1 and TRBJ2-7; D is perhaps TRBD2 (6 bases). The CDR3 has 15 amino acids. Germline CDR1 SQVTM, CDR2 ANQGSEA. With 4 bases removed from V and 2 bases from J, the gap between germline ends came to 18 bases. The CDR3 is CSVVGGLGGAYEQYF. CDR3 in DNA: TGCAGCGTTGTAGGTGGGTTGGGGGGTGCCTACGAGCAGTACTTC.

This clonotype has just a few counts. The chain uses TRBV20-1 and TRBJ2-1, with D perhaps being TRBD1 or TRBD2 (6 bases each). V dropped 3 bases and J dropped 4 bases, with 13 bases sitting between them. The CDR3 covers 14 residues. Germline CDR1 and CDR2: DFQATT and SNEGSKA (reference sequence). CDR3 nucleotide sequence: TGCAGTGCTAGGGGGGGCCCCGGATACAATGAGCAGTTCTTC. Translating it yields CSARGGPGYNEQFF.